This TCR beta chain was obtained from a study of CD8 T cells in ankylosing spondylitis. The study, taken as a whole, reports: Significant enrichment of disease-linked clones was reported in matched ankylosing spondylitis synovial fluid. About 8 highly homologous variants made up a TCR beta motif, and this motif appeared characteristic of ankylosing spondylitis blood.

Quantitative 5'-RACE with molecular barcodes produced the TCR beta libraries. TCRdb ran MiXCR on the 5' RACE reads and lists one entry per CDR3 protein. The repertoire holds around 150,000 distinct CDR3 sequences, with about 18% as singletons. This CDR3 contains 16 residues. Germline V lookup: CDR1 SGDLS, CDR2 YYNGEE. Concerning this clonotype: Its antigen remains unknown. Mismatch with germline at one junction end may stem from a read error.

The sequence came from a male donor with ankylosing spondylitis or in good health (not recorded which). The sample taken for sequencing was blood, either unsorted or a sorted T cell fraction (not recorded which). The V and J genes are TRBV9 and TRBJ2-1; TRBD2 aligns across 12 bases. CDR3 DNA: TGTGCCCGCAGCGTGATGACTAGCGGGAGTGGCGATGAGCAGTTCTTC. This codes for CARSVMTSGSGDEQFF.